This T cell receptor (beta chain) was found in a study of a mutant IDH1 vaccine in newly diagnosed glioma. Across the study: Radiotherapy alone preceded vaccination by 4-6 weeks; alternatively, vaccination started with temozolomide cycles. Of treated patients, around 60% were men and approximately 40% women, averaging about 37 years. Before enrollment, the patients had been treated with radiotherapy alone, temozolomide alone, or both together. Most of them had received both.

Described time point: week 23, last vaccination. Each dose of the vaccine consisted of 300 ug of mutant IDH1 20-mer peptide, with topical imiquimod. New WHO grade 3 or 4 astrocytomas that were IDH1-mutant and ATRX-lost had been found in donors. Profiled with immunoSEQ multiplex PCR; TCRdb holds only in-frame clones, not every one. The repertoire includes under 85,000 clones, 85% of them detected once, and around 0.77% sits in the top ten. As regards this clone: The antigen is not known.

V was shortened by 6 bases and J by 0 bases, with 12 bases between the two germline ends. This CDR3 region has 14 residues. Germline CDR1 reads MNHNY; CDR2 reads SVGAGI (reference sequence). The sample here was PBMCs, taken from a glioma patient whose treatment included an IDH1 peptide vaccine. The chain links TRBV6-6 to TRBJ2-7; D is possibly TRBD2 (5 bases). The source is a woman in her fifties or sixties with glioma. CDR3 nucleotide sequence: TGTGCCAGCAGGCCTAACAGCGGCTCCTACGAGCAGTACTTC. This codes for CASRPNSGSYEQYF.